This TCR beta chain derives from a study of tumor-infiltrating lymphocytes in primary liver carcinoma (dated by TCRdb to 2017 to 2019). For the study in its entirety: Roughly five patients with histopathologically diagnosed primary liver carcinoma underwent surgical resection in China between late 2015 and March 2016. Of the five patients (three men and two women, aged 30 to 69 years), four had hepatocellular carcinoma and one had combined HCC and intrahepatic cholangiocarcinoma. The tumors of the five patients were staged as T1-T3 N0M0, with maximum diameters ranging from 4.2 to 10 cm. Samples yielded roughly 3.65 to 7.13 million productive TCRbeta reads; read depth did not differ significantly between tissue types. For each liver tumor, the study sampled five regions along with adjacent normal tissue and blood, and applied TCRbeta repertoire sequencing, expression microarrays and whole-exome sequencing. A total of around 35 specimens from 5 patients, comprising approximately 25 tumor regions, 5 adjacent noncancerous liver tissues and 5 peripheral blood samples, were covered by TCRbeta repertoire sequencing. High reproducibility was observed for the technical replicate repertoires, with mean shared-clone rates around 0.9 and correlation coefficients above 0.95.

Blood RNA was extracted from unsorted whole blood with TRIzol reagent; germline DNA came from the DNeasy Blood & Tissue kit. Patients had chronic HBV infection and were treatment-naive at sampling. Before surgery, about 4 milliliters of peripheral blood were drawn into K2EDTA tubes. Trimming removed 4 bases from V and 5 bases from J, leaving 18 bases between the germline ends. The germline V gene gives CDR1 as ENHRY and CDR2 as SYGVKD. The CDR3 numbers 16 residues from cysteine through phenylalanine. The only DNA kept is the CDR3, 48 bases in frame from the first base. This clonotype was detected only a few times. Its antigen is not yet known. No per-base quality is available; no much larger clone lies one base away. The study at large found these results: Since the samples were bulk and unsorted, there was no way to compare CD4+ and CD8+ T cell repertoires. The study included only five patients, and the authors note findings should be validated in a larger study. Pairs of tumor regions showed greater repertoire overlap (mean 36%) than tumor-adjacent pairs (17%) or tumor-blood pairs (roughly 14%), which is consistent with antigen-driven expansion. Because only the TCR beta chain was sequenced and unpaired alpha chains were not captured, true repertoire diversity is likely underestimated. The top 250 clones accounted for a significantly greater share of the repertoire in tumors than in blood (p = 0.039).

A constant-region primer and ProtoScript II reverse transcriptase were used to reverse-transcribe TCRbeta-specific cDNA from about 500 ng total RNA. Construction of the TCRbeta libraries relied on three nested rounds of multiplex PCR, following a slightly modified ARM-PCR procedure. Each of the first two PCR rounds ran for around 9 cycles and used multiplex TRBV1-TRBV30 forward primers together with a Cbeta reverse primer. Sample barcodes and Illumina adapters were added in a final 25-cycle PCR with Deep VentR polymerase. Amplicons of 200-500 bp were gel-purified with a QIAquick gel extraction kit before sequencing. An Illumina HiSeq 2500 was used to sequence the TCRbeta amplicons, generating 250-bp paired-end reads. The paper's data handling went like this. Trimmomatic v0.33 was used to quality-trim the reads, and FLASH v1.2.11 was used to merge paired reads so that full CDR3 sequences could be recovered. V, D and J germline segments were assigned to the rearranged TCRbeta sequences by MiGEC v1.2.1b. Clonotype statistics, along with Shannon-Wiener diversity indices, were calculated using VDJtools v1.0.0. To reduce sampling bias, subsequent analyses other than the diversity analysis used only the 250 most abundant clonotypes in each sample. TCRdb reprocessing: public reads trimmed at Q25 with fastp, clones called with MiXCR, in-frame beta chains kept. Each entry is one CDR3 protein sequence, shown with its most common DNA and genes. TCRdb's processing, not the authors', yielded these V and J calls. Within this sample are 320,000 or so distinct CDR3 sequences, with approximately 65% of them counted one time only. Approximately 9% of the sample is in the top ten clones.

In this chain, TRBV10-3 is recombined with TRBJ2-1; TRBD2 is a possible D gene, resting on 6 matching bases. Sequencing was performed on peripheral blood. This receptor was obtained from a man between 40 and 49 years old with primary liver carcinoma and hepatitis B virus infection. The sequenced DNA: TGTGCCATCAGTGCTGGGATATCCGGGGGTCACAATGAGCAGTTCTTC. This sequence encodes CAISAGISGGHNEQFF.